A selection of T cell receptor beta chains follows, all from one sample in a study of beta chain features in type 1 diabetes. Produced via immunoSEQ multiplex PCR; TCRdb's table is partial and in-frame only. The data show 130,000 or so clones, roughly 9.7% seen once. Specimen: central memory CD4+ T cells from blood. All receptors come from a woman aged 40 to 55 in good health. Both conserved end residues are part of each CDR3. A D gene is named only where the DNA matches it firmly. The size of a clone is reported for some rows only, either as once, few or many, or as a class for expanded clones.

size	J	D	V	length	DNA	CDR3
.	TRBJ1-3	.	TRBV6-5	12	TGTGCCAGCACAGGCTCTGGAAACACCATATATTTT	CASTGSGNTIYF
.	TRBJ1-1	.	TRBV18	13	TGTGCCAGCTCACCTAGTACGATTTGGGAAGCTTTCTTT	CASSPSTIWEAFF
few	TRBJ2-1	TRBD2	TRBV29-1	14	TGCAGCGGGCGAGGAGCGGGGGGGCTTAATGAGCAGTTCTTC	CSGRGAGGLNEQFF
.	TRBJ1-1	.	TRBV6-1	13	TGTGCCAGCAACCGACAGGTGAACACTGAAGCTTTCTTT	CASNRQVNTEAFF
many	TRBJ2-1	TRBD2	TRBV5-1	15	TGCGCCAGCAGTTTGAGCGGGGGGGCTCCCAATGAGCAGTTCTTC	CASSLSGGAPNEQFF
.	TRBJ1-6	.	TRBV6-1	14	TGTGCCAGCAGTCCCCAGGGGACTAATTCACCCCTCCACTTT	CASSPQGTNSPLHF
.	TRBJ2-7	.	TRBV20-1	11	TGCAGTGCTAGGGAGGTCTACGAGCAGTACTTC	CSAREVYEQYF
.	TRBJ2-3	.	TRBV11-2	14	TGTGCCAGCAGCTTAAACGTAGTCACAGATACGCAGTATTTT	CASSLNVVTDTQYF
.	TRBJ2-1	TRBD1	TRBV5-1	15	TGCGCCAGCAGCCTAAGACAGGGGGGCTACAATGAGCAGTTCTTC	CASSLRQGGYNEQFF
many	TRBJ2-4	.	TRBV7-9	14	TGTGCCAGCAGCTCAGGGGTGAGGGGAAACATTCAGTACTTC	CASSSGVRGNIQYF
.	TRBJ2-1	.	TRBV5-4	13	TGTGCCAGCAGCTCAGTAGGAGATGATGAGCAGTTCTTC	CASSSVGDDEQFF
many	TRBJ2-1	TRBD1	TRBV7-2	13	TGTGCCAGGCCGGGACAGGAGAACAATGAGCAGTTCTTC	CARPGQENNEQFF
.	TRBJ2-5	TRBD1	TRBV19	14	TGTGCCAGTAGTACCCGACAGGGGATGGAGACCCAGTACTTC	CASSTRQGMETQYF
.	TRBJ2-7	TRBD1	TRBV28	15	TGTGCCAGCAGTTCCTCCGGGACAGGGGAGCACGAGCAGTACTTC	CASSSSGTGEHEQYF
few	TRBJ1-6	.	TRBV14	15	TGTGCCAGCAGCCAAGCGGCAGGTATCAGGTCACCCCTCCACTTT	CASSQAAGIRSPLHF
few	TRBJ1-2	TRBD1	TRBV9	15	TGTGCCAGCGCAGGACAGGGAGGTGCTCCGAGTGGCTACACCTTC	CASAGQGGAPSGYTF
few	TRBJ1-1	.	TRBV9	14	TGTGCCAGCGTTTGGTCAGGGGAGAACACTGAAGCTTTCTTT	CASVWSGENTEAFF
.	TRBJ2-5	.	TRBV29-1	14	TGCAGCGCTGGTAACGACAGAAACCAAGAGACCCAGTACTTC	CSAGNDRNQETQYF
.	TRBJ2-3	.	TRBV5-1	16	TGCGCCAGCAGCTTGGGGGCCCTAGGGGGCACAGATACGCAGTATTTT	CASSLGALGGTDTQYF
few	TRBJ2-7	TRBD1	TRBV7-7	14	TGTGCTAGCAGCTTAGGGACAGGGACCTACGAGCAGTACTTC	CASSLGTGTYEQYF
few	TRBJ2-1	.	TRBV6-4	17	TGTGCCAGCCCCGAAGGTAGTAGGGGCCCCAAGGTCAATGAGCAGTTCTTC	CASPEGSRGPKVNEQFF
.	TRBJ1-6	TRBD1	TRBV2	15	TGTGCCAGCAGTGGAGGACAGGGTAGTAATTCACCCCTCCACTTT	CASSGGQGSNSPLHF
few	TRBJ2-2	.	TRBV4-3	13	TGCGCCAGCAGCCAAGACCAATCCGGGGAGCTGTTTTTT	CASSQDQSGELFF
few	TRBJ2-2	TRBD1	TRBV19	16	TGTGCCAGTATGGGAACAGGGGTGCTCTTATCCGGGGAGCTGTTTTTT	CASMGTGVLLSGELFF
few	TRBJ1-3	.	TRBV15	15	TGTGCCACCAGCAGAGATCAAGCAGGGCCCAACACCATATATTTT	CATSRDQAGPNTIYF
.	TRBJ2-5	.	TRBV7-6	16	TGTGCCAGCAGCTTAGCGACCCCGAAGGCGGTCGAGACCCAGTACTTC	CASSLATPKAVETQYF
.	TRBJ2-1	.	TRBV5-1	16	TGCGCCAGCAGCTTGGCCCGGCAGGGTTCTTCGGGTGAGCAGTTCTTC	CASSLARQGSSGEQFF
few	TRBJ1-1	.	TRBV7-2	13	TGTGCCAGCAGCGCACAGCTGAACACTGAAGCTTTCTTT	CASSAQLNTEAFF
.	TRBJ2-5	.	TRBV7-7	13	TGTGCCAGCAGCACGGACACGCAAGAGACCCAGTACTTC	CASSTDTQETQYF
many	TRBJ2-1	TRBD2	TRBV4-2	17	TGTGCCAGCAGCCACCCTAGCGGGGGGGCTTCCTACAATGAGCAGTTCTTC	CASSHPSGGASYNEQFF
.	TRBJ1-4	TRBD1	TRBV5-5	15	TGTGCCAGCAGCTTGGACGGACAGGGGGGTGAAAAACTGTTTTTT	CASSLDGQGGEKLFF
few	TRBJ1-1	TRBD1	TRBV29-1	12	TGCAGCGAAGACAGGGGAGGGGGTGAAGCTTTCTTT	CSEDRGGGEAFF
.	TRBJ2-7	.	TRBV5-1	14	TGCGCCAGCAGCCGGGACGGACTATCCTACGAGCAGTACTTC	CASSRDGLSYEQYF
.	TRBJ1-6	.	TRBV5-6	16	TGTGCCAGCAGCTTAATCGGGGAGGGAGGATATGAGCCCCTCCACTTT	CASSLIGEGGYEPLHF
.	TRBJ2-3	TRBD2	TRBV4-1	17	TGCGCCAGCAGCCAAGATTCGAACGGGGGGGCAACAGATACGCAGTATTTT	CASSQDSNGGATDTQYF
.	TRBJ1-5	.	TRBV5-6	15	TGTGCCAGCAGCTTGAAGGGGTATAGCAATCAGCCCCAGCATTTT	CASSLKGYSNQPQHF
.	TRBJ1-1	.	TRBV19	13	TGTGCCAGTCGTAAGGGGTTGAGCACTGAAGCTTTCTTT	CASRKGLSTEAFF
once	TRBJ2-5	TRBD1	TRBV6-6	15	TGTGCCAGCAGCTCCCCGACAGGGGGAGAAGAGACCCAGTACTTC	CASSSPTGGEETQYF
few	TRBJ1-1	TRBD1	TRBV4-1	14	TGCGCCAGCAGCCGAGGACAGGAAAACACTGAAGCTTTCTTT	CASSRGQENTEAFF
few	TRBJ2-1	.	TRBV21-1	15	TGTGCCAGCAGTGACCGGGACACCGCCTACAATGAGCAGTTCTTC	CASSDRDTAYNEQFF
many	TRBJ2-2	.	TRBV7-2	15	TGTGCCAGCAGCTTACGTAGTAAGAACACCGGGGAGCTGTTTTTT	CASSLRSKNTGELFF
few	TRBJ2-5	TRBD1	TRBV7-6	15	TGTGCCAGCAGCCCCGCCGGGACAGGGTCAGAGACCCAGTACTTC	CASSPAGTGSETQYF
few	TRBJ2-1	TRBD2	TRBV5-1	18	TGCGCCAGCAGCCTGGGACTAGCGGGGGGCAACATTTTAAATGAGCAGTTCTTC	CASSLGLAGGNILNEQFF
few	TRBJ2-4	.	TRBV5-1	14	TGCGCCAGCAGCTTGGCGAGCGAGAAAGACATTCAGTACTTC	CASSLASEKDIQYF
.	TRBJ2-7	.	TRBV18	16	TGTGCCAGCTCACGCTCCCCAGGGGATTCGTTCTACGAGCAGTACTTC	CASSRSPGDSFYEQYF